These 3 T cell receptor beta chains were all obtained from the same sample, sequenced in a study of T-cell reconstitution after alpha-beta-depleted transplantation in children. Library preparation (for TCRbeta) was performed with unique molecular identifiers. TCRdb analysed the PCR reads with MiXCR anew, one entry per CDR3 protein. The table includes approximately 500,000 distinct CDR3 sequences, 25% to 30% detected once. Specimen: PBMCs, collected before TCRalphabeta/CD19-depleted stem cell transplant. The source of these receptors is a boy younger than two with Wiskott-Aldrich syndrome, due to receive a stem cell transplant.

This clonotype came up a few times. The genes are TRBV3-1 and TRBJ2-3; D is unclear. CDR3 length: 15 residues. The ends were cut back, 1 base at V and 2 bases at J, with 10 bases in the middle. Germline V lookup: CDR1 LGHDT, CDR2 YNNKEL (reference sequence). The CDR3 sequence: CASSQGGTPTDTQYF. CDR3 nucleotide sequence: TGTGCCAGCAGCCAAGGCGGAACTCCCACAGATACGCAGTATTTT.

This clonotype has just a few counts. The chain uses TRBV20-1 and TRBJ2-7, with 12 bases lining up with TRBD2. V trimming: 0 bases; J trimming: 3 bases; junction bases outside the gene matches: 6. This CDR3 spans 16 amino acids. CDR1 is DFQATT, CDR2 SNEGSKA, per germline (reference sequence). CDR3 sequence: CSARDRRLAGVYEQYF. In nucleotides, the CDR3 is TGCAGTGCTAGAGATAGGAGACTAGCGGGAGTCTACGAGCAGTACTTC.

The table lists this clonotype with a few counts. This chain links TRBV5-1 with TRBJ2-1; 9 bases line up with TRBD1. Germline-derived CDR1 and CDR2 are SGHRS and YFSETQ. The CDR3 is made up of 15 amino acids. The junction had 2 bases not matched to a gene; V was cut back by 3 bases and J by 1 base. CDR3 in amino acids: CASSSGTGSYNEQFF. The CDR3 coding sequence is TGCGCCAGCAGCTCCGGGACAGGGTCCTACAATGAGCAGTTCTTC.